The 2 T cell receptor beta chains reported below all come from one sample, sequenced in a study of control samples from healthy donors and cancer patients (TCRdb year 2020). Receptor libraries were prepared by the immunoSEQ multiplex PCR assay. TCRdb took over this immuneACCESS table, retaining in-frame rearrangements with V and J assigned. Such tables are incomplete; in checked studies, under half of the missing clones stem from an unresolved V gene, and the remainder is unexplained. The sample records around 150,000 clones, 90% to 95% of which are singletons. The top ten hold roughly 8.4% of the sample. The sample taken for sequencing was blood. The receptors originated from a woman aged 40 to 50 in good health.

J is TRBJ2-6 and V is TRBV27, with a possible D match to TRBD2 (5 bases). CDR3 size: 18 residues. V was shortened by 3 bases and J by 0 bases, with 15 bases between the two germline ends. CDR1 and CDR2 from the germline V gene are MNHEY and SMNVEV (reference sequence). The CDR3: CASSFEGKKYSGANVLTF. For the CDR3, the DNA is TGTGCCAGCAGTTTTGAGGGAAAGAAGTACTCTGGGGCCAACGTCCTGACTTTC. Full variable domain (rest looked up from reference TRBV27 and TRBJ2-6): EAQVTQNPRYLITVTGKKLTVTCSQNMNHEYMSWYRQDPGLGLRQIYYSMNVEVTDKGDVPEGYKVSRKEKRNFPLILESPSPNQTSLYFCASSFEGKKYSGANVLTFGAGSRLTVL.

J is TRBJ2-1 and V is TRBV7-2; D possibly corresponds to TRBD1 (6 bases). V gave up 2 bases and J gave up 2 bases, with 13 bases separating them. The CDR3 is made up of 16 amino acids. Germline-derived CDR1 and CDR2 are SGHTA and FQGNSA. Here the CDR3 DNA reads TGTGCCAGCAGCTTAAGTCTGGGGGCCACCTACAATGAGCAGTTCTTC. Its protein product is CASSLSLGATYNEQFF. Filled out from reference TRBV7-2 and TRBJ2-1, the complete variable domain reads GAGVSQSPSNKVTEKGKDVELRCDPISGHTALYWYRQSLGQGLEFLIYFQGNSAPDKSGLPSDRFSAERTGGSVSTLTIQRTQQEDSAVYLCASSLSLGATYNEQFFGPGTRLTVL.